This TCR beta chain was found in a study of radiation and T cells in renal cell carcinoma. This sample's time point: blood 4 weeks post-SBRT, at nephrectomy. Treatment defined: 15 Gy SBRT to primary tumor, nephrectomy 4 weeks later. Radiation-treated patients gave blood at baseline, week 2 and week 4. Germline V gene sequence: CDR1 SGHRS, CDR2 YFSETQ. V lost 1 base to trimming and J lost 4 bases; unmatched junction nucleotides: 4. The CDR3 spans 14 residues. Sequencing used immunoSEQ multiplex PCR; TCRdb keeps in-frame clones, though not all of them. The sample lists around 180,000 clones; about 88% were seen once.

V usage is TRBV5-1 and J usage is TRBJ2-7; 8 nucleotides agree with TRBD1. Source: blood, taken from a patient whose treatment included radiotherapy and nephrectomy. The sequence came from a woman aged 45-59 years with renal cell carcinoma. The CDR3 here is CASSLSQGVYEQYF. CDR3 coding DNA: TGCGCCAGCAGCTTGTCACAGGGGGTATACGAGCAGTACTTC.